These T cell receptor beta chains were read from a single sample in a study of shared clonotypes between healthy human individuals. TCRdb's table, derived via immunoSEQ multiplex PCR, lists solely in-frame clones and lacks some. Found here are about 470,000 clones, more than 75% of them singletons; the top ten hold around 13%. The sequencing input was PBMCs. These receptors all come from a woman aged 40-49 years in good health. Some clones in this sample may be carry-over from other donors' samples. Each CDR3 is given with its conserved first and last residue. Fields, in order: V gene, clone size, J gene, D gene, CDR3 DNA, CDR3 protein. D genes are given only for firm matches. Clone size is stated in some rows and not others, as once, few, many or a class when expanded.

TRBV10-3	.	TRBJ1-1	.	TGTGCCATCAGTGAGTCGAAGTTCGCTAGGGGGAACACTGAAGCTTTCTTT	CAISESKFARGNTEAFF
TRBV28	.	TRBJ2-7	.	TGTGCCAGCAGGGTCCGCTCCTACGAGCAGTACTTC	CASRVRSYEQYF
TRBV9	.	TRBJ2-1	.	TGTGCCAGCAGCGGGAATTTGGACTCGCCCCTCTCCTACAATGAGCAGTTCTTC	CASSGNLDSPLSYNEQFF
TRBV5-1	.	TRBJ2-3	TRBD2	TGCGCCAGCAGGGCCGGGACTAGCGGCCCTAGCACAGATACGCAGTATTTT	CASRAGTSGPSTDTQYF
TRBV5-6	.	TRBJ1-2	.	TGTGCCAGCAGCTCTCGGACAGAGTATGGCTACACCTTC	CASSSRTEYGYTF
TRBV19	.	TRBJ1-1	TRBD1	TGTGCCAGTAGTATAGTGGGACAGCAGAACACTGAAGCTTTCTTT	CASSIVGQQNTEAFF
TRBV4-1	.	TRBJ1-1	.	TGCGCCAGCAGCCAAGATGGAGGGGGGCTTTACACTGAAGCTTTCTTT	CASSQDGGGLYTEAFF
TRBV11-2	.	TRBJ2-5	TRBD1	TGTGCCAGCAGCAGACGGACAGGGGTAAGGGAGACCCAGTACTTC	CASSRRTGVRETQYF
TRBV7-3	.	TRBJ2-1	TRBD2	TGTGCCAGCAGACCTACTAGCGGGAGGAGGAATGAGCAGTTCTTC	CASRPTSGRRNEQFF
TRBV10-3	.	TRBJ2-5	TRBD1	TGTGCCATCAGTGCAACAGGGGCTCTGGGGACCCAGTACTTC	CAISATGALGTQYF
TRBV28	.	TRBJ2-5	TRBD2	TGTGCCAGCAGTCCGAGCGGGAGCCCAGAGACCCAGTACTTC	CASSPSGSPETQYF
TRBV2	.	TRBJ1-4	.	TGTGCCAGCTGCCCTGGAGGTCTCCCCTCTAATGAAAAACTGTTTTTT	CASCPGGLPSNEKLFF
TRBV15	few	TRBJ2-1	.	TGTGCCACCAGCAGCGACAGTTACAATGAGCAGTTCTTC	CATSSDSYNEQFF
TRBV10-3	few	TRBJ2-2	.	TGTGCCATCAGCCCGGACAGAAACACCGGGGAGCTGTTTTTT	CAISPDRNTGELFF
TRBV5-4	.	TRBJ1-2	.	TGTGCCAGCAGCGCCGACAGCTATGGCTACACCTTC	CASSADSYGYTF
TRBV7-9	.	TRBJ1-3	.	TGTGCCAGCAGCACCACAGCAGGGATGGGCAACACCATATATTTT	CASSTTAGMGNTIYF